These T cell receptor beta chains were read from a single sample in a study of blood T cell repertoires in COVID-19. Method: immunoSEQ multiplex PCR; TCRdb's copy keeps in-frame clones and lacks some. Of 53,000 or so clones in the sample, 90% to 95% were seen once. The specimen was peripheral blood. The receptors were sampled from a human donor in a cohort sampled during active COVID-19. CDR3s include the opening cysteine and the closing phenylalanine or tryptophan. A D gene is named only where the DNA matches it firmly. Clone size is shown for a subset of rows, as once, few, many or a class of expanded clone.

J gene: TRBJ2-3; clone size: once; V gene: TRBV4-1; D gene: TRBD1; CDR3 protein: CASSQQGQKSTDTQYF; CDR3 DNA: TGCGCCAGCAGCCAGCAGGGACAGAAAAGCACAGATACGCAGTATTTT
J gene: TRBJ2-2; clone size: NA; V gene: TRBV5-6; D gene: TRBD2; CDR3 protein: CASSRRLAATGELFF; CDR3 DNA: TGTGCCAGCAGCCGCAGACTAGCGGCCACCGGGGAGCTGTTTTTT
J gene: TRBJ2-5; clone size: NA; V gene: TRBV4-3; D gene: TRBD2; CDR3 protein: CASSQDRLAGAPQYF; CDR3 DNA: TGCGCCAGCAGCCAAGATAGACTAGCGGGGGCACCACAGTACTTC
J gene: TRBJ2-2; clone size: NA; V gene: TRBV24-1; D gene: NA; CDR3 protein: CATSDPQAGNTGELFF; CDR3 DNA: TGTGCCACCAGTGATCCGCAGGCAGGGAACACCGGGGAGCTGTTTTTT
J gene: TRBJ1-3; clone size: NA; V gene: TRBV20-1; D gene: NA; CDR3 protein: CSAETGNTIYF; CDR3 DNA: TGCAGTGCTGAGACTGGAAACACCATATATTTT
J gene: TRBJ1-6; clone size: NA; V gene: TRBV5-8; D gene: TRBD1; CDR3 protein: CASSLTGVNSPLHF; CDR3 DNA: TGTGCCAGCAGCCTGACAGGGGTTAATTCACCCCTCCACTTT
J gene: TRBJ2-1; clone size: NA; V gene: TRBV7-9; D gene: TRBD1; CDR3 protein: CASSLAQGLGNEQFF; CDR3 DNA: TGTGCCAGCAGCTTAGCACAGGGGCTGGGCAATGAGCAGTTCTTC
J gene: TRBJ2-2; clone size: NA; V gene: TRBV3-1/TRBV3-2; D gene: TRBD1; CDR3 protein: CASSQEGQGGAGELFF; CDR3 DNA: TGTGCCAGCAGCCAAGAGGGACAGGGTGGTGCGGGGGAGCTGTTTTTT
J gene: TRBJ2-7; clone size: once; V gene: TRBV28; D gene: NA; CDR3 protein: CASSLQRATSPHEQYF; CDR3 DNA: TGTGCCAGCAGTTTGCAGCGGGCCACCTCCCCCCACGAGCAGTACTTC
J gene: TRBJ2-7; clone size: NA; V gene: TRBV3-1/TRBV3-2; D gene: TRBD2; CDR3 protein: CASSPVRLAGGYEQYF; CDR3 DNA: TGTGCCAGCAGCCCAGTCAGACTAGCGGGAGGGTACGAGCAGTACTTC
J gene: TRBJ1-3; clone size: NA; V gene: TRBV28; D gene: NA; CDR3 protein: CASSKQGTGNTIYF; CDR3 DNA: TGTGCCAGCAGCAAACAGGGTACTGGAAACACCATATATTTT
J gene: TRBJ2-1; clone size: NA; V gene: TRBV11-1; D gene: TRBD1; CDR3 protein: CASSLRMTGEQFF; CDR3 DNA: TGTGCCAGCAGCCTTAGGATGACAGGGGAGCAGTTCTTC
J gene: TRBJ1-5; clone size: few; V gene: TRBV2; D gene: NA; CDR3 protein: CASSVESVRVPQPQHF; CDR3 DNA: TGTGCCAGCAGTGTGGAGTCAGTGAGGGTGCCGCAGCCCCAGCATTTT
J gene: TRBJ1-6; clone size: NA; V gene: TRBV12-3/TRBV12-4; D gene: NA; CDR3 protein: CASSFTGNSPLHF; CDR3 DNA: TGTGCCAGCAGTTTTACAGGAAATTCACCCCTCCACTTT
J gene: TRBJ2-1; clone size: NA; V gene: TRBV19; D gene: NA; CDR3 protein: CASIGRGYNEQFF; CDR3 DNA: TGTGCCAGTATCGGGCGGGGATACAATGAGCAGTTCTTC
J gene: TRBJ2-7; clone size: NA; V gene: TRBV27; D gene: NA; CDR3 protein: CASRGPGNEQYF; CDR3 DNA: TGTGCCAGCAGGGGTCCAGGCAACGAGCAGTACTTC
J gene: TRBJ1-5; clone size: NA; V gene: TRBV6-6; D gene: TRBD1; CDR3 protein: CASEGTASNQPQHF; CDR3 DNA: TGTGCCAGTGAAGGGACAGCAAGCAATCAGCCCCAGCATTTT
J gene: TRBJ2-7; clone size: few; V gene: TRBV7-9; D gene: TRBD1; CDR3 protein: CASSSPRDRATYEQYF; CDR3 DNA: TGTGCCAGCAGCTCACCCCGGGACAGGGCGACCTACGAGCAGTACTTC
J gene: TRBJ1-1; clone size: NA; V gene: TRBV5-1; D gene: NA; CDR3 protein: CASSLGAEQNTEAFF; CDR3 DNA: TGCGCCAGCAGCTTGGGGGCAGAACAGAACACTGAAGCTTTCTTT
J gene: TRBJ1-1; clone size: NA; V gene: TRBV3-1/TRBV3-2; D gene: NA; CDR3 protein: CASSQGGGTEAFF; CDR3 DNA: TGTGCCAGCAGCCAGGGAGGAGGAACTGAAGCTTTCTTT
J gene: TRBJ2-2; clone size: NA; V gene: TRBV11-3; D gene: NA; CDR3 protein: CASSLGRAGELFF; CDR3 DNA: TGTGCCAGCAGCTTAGGGAGGGCCGGGGAGCTGTTTTTT
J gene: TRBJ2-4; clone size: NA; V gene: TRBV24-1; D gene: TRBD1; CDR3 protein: CATSEAGTGRIQYF; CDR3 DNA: TGTGCCACCAGTGAGGCCGGGACAGGGCGAATTCAGTACTTC
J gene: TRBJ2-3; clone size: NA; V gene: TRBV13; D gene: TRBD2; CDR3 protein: CASSLRSGGSTDTQYF; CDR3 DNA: TGTGCCAGCAGCTTAAGGAGCGGGGGCAGCACAGATACGCAGTATTTT
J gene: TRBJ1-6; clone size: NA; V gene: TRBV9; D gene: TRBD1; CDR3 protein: CASSRQGAIGNSPLHF; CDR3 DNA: TGTGCCAGCAGCAGACAGGGGGCGATTGGTAATTCACCCCTCCACTTT
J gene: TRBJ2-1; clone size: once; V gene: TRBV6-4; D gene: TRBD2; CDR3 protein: CASSEAGFYNEQFF; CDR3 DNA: TGTGCCAGCAGTGAAGCGGGGTTCTACAATGAGCAGTTCTTC
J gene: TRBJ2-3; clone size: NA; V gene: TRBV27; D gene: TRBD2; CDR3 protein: CASSLFRPGPTSGRARADTQYF; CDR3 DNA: TGTGCCAGCAGTTTATTCCGCCCAGGCCCGACCTCCGGGAGGGCCCGTGCAGATACGCAGTATTTT
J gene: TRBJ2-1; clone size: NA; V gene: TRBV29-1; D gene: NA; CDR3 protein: CSVEEGGRGSGNEQFF; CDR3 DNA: TGCAGCGTTGAAGAAGGCGGCAGGGGAAGCGGCAATGAGCAGTTCTTC
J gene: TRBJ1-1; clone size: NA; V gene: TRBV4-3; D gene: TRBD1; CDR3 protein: CASSQDHNRGIFAEAFF; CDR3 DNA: TGCGCCAGCAGCCAAGATCACAACAGGGGTATTTTTGCTGAAGCTTTCTTT
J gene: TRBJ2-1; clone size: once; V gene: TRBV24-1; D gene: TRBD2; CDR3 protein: CATSDLIAGEDEQFF; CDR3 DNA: TGTGCCACCAGTGACCTAATAGCGGGAGAGGATGAGCAGTTCTTC
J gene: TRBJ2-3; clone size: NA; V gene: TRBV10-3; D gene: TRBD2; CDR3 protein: CAISDQAGGPGDTQYF; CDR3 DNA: TGTGCCATCAGTGATCAAGCGGGAGGCCCTGGAGATACGCAGTATTTT
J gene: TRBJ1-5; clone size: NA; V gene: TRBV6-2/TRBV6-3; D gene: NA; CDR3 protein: CASSYRAEVTPQHF; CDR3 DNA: TGTGCCAGCAGTTACAGAGCGGAGGTGACGCCCCAGCATTTT
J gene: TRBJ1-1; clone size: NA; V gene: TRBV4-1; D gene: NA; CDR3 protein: CASSQDVYTEAFF; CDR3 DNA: TGCGCCAGCAGCCAAGATGTATATACTGAAGCTTTCTTT
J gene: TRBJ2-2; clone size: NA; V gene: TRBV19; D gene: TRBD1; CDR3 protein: CASSTTGAGELFF; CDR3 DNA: TGTGCCAGTAGTACGACAGGGGCCGGGGAGCTGTTTTTT
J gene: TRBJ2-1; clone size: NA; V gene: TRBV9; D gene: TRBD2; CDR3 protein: CASSVASGKSYNEQFF; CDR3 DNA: TGTGCCAGCAGCGTAGCCAGCGGGAAGTCCTACAATGAGCAGTTCTTC
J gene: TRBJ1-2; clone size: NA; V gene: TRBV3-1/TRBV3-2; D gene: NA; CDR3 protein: CASSPEGVYGYTF; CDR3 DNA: TGTGCCAGCAGCCCTGAGGGGGTCTATGGCTACACCTTC
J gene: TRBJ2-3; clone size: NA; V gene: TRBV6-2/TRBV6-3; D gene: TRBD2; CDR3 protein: CASSFGGRSDTQYF; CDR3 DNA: TGTGCCAGCAGTTTTGGCGGGAGGTCAGATACGCAGTATTTT
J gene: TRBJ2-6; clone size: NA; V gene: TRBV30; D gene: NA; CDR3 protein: CAWDRPNLNSGANVLTF; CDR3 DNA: TGTGCCTGGGACAGGCCGAATTTAAACTCTGGGGCCAACGTCCTGACTTTC
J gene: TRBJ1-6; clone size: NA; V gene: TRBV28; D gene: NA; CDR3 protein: CASGRRMGSPLHF; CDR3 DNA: TGTGCCAGCGGCCGGAGGATGGGGTCACCCCTCCACTTT
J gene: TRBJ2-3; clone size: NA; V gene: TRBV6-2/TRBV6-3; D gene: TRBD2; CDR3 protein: CASSYPLAGTTNTQYF; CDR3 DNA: TGTGCCAGCAGTTACCCTCTAGCGGGGACTACGAATACGCAGTATTTT
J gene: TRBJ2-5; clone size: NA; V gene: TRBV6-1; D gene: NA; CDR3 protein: CASSEQGHDMETQYF; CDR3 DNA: TGTGCCAGCAGTGAACAGGGGCACGACATGGAGACCCAGTACTTC
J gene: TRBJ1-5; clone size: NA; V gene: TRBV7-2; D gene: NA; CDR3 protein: CASSLSGNQPQHF; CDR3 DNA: TGTGCCAGCAGCTTATCGGGCAATCAGCCCCAGCATTTT